This TCR beta chain is from a study of siplizumab effects on memory and regulatory T cells. Findings of the study overall: Tregs that proliferated in siplizumab cultures did not have their suppressive function confirmed. Siplizumab brought about a significant reduction in alloreactive sequences traceable to unstimulated CD4+ memory cells. Naive T cells appeared more varied than memory cells and looked like key alloresponse contributors.

V trimming: 6 bases; J trimming: 8 bases; junction bases outside the gene matches: 8. The CDR3 is 13 residues long. Germline-derived CDR1 and CDR2 are MNHNS and SASEGT. The method was immunoSEQ multiplex PCR; TCRdb's version includes in-frame clones alone and lacks a portion of them. The sample gives 100,000 or so clones, 92% of which show up once; approximately 0.66% is in the top ten. For this clone: The antigen is undetermined.

The sequence derives from a human donor in good health. The specimen was Tregs sorted from blood. The chain has TRBV6-1 and TRBJ1-2, with TRBD1 matching 8 bases. CDR3 protein: CASRSDRARGYTF. In DNA form, the CDR3 reads TGTGCCAGCAGATCGGACAGGGCCAGAGGCTACACCTTC.